This is a list of T cell receptor beta chains from one sample in a study of blood T cells in healthy people across ages. Each CDR3 protein is one row after TCRdb ran MiXCR on the 5' RACE reads. The table shows roughly 1,500,000 distinct CDR3 sequences, with approximately 38% occurring only once. The sequencing input was blood. The receptors shown here come from a woman under 30 in good health. Both conserved end residues are part of each CDR3. D genes are given only for firm matches. The listing skips clone size in some rows; elsewhere it reads once, few, many or a size class.

>-|15|TRBJ1-1|-|TRBV4-1
CASSQDFGVGTEAFF
TGCGCCAGCAGCCAAGATTTTGGGGTAGGAACTGAAGCTTTCTTT
>-|16|TRBJ1-2|-|TRBV28
CASSLSVTGFNYGYTF
TGTGCCAGCAGTTTATCGGTCACAGGGTTTAACTATGGCTACACCTTC
>-|13|TRBJ2-1|TRBD1|TRBV25-1
CASSDPTGDEQFF
TGTGCCAGCAGTGACCCCACAGGGGATGAGCAGTTCTTC
>few|14|TRBJ2-4|TRBD1|TRBV6-6
CASSYPGTGPKQYF
TGTGCCAGCAGTTACCCCGGGACAGGGCCTAAGCAGTACTTC
>-|13|TRBJ1-1|-|TRBV20-1
CSAIEGSDTEAFF
TGCAGTGCTATCGAGGGGTCGGACACTGAAGCTTTCTTT
>-|18|TRBJ2-1|TRBD2|TRBV4-3
CASSQGDLAGGMRNEQFF
TGCGCCAGCAGCCAGGGGGATCTAGCGGGGGGGATGAGGAATGAGCAGTTCTTC
>-|15|TRBJ2-7|-|TRBV4-1
CASSQEERGGYEQYF
TGCGCCAGCAGCCAAGAGGAAAGGGGAGGCTACGAGCAGTACTTC
>-|18|TRBJ1-4|TRBD1|TRBV27
CASRPDRGPRAYNEKLFF
TGTGCCAGCAGGCCCGACAGGGGGCCCAGAGCGTACAATGAAAAACTGTTTTTT
>few|16|TRBJ2-3|-|TRBV7-9
CASSSWGSVVTDTQYF
TGTGCCAGCAGCTCGTGGGGGTCGGTGGTGACAGATACGCAGTATTTT
>-|18|TRBJ1-2|TRBD1|TRBV10-3
CAINPGPGQGVDYYGYTF
TGTGCCATCAACCCGGGTCCGGGACAGGGAGTGGATTACTATGGCTACACCTTC
>-|13|TRBJ2-7|-|TRBV6-2/TRBV6-3
CASSDAGAREQYF
TGTGCCAGCAGTGACGCCGGGGCACGCGAGCAGTACTTC